A single sample is the source of the 24 T cell receptor beta chains below, sequenced in a study of blood T cell repertoires in COVID-19. TCRdb's table, derived via immunoSEQ multiplex PCR, lists solely in-frame clones and lacks some. The table lists 150,000 to 200,000 clones, more than 85% of them singletons. Source material: peripheral blood. The receptors come from a woman aged 55 to 70 with COVID-19, enrolled during active disease.

The chain uses TRBV3-1 (or the pseudogene TRBV3-2) and TRBJ2-7; 8 bases agree with TRBD2. Losses at the gene ends were 2 bases for V and 1 base for J; bases not matched to a gene: 4. The CDR3 is made up of 15 amino acids. Germline CDR1 LGHDT, CDR2 YNNKEL (reference sequence). DNA of the CDR3: TGTGCCAGCAGCCAATCGGGGGGGGCTTCCTACGAGCAGTACTTC. This encodes CASSQSGGASYEQYF.

The chain combines TRBV18 with TRBJ1-5, with 7 bases fitting TRBD1. V dropped 1 base and J dropped 5; count of bases not matched to a gene: 2. The CDR3 covers 14 residues. Germline V lookup: CDR1 KGHSH, CDR2 LQKENI. The CDR3 protein is CASSPQGADQPQHF. The CDR3 region has the DNA TGTGCCAGCTCACCACAGGGGGCAGATCAGCCCCAGCATTTT.

The chain carries TRBV9 and TRBJ1-1; TRBD1 might be the D (5 bases). V lost 0 bases and J 1 base, leaving 10 bases between the germline ends. This CDR3 region has 15 residues. Germline V gene sequence: CDR1 SGDLS, CDR2 YYNGEE. This CDR3 reads CASSVGGGANTEAFF. The CDR3 coding sequence is TGTGCCAGCAGCGTAGGGGGTGGGGCGAACACTGAAGCTTTCTTT.

The chain's CDR3 is CATSVNLAGQGDTEAFF. The DNA of the CDR3 is TGTGCCACCAGCGTAAACTTGGCGGGACAGGGAGACACTGAAGCTTTCTTT. The chain employs TRBV15 and TRBJ1-1; TRBD1 agrees at 9 bases. Germline V lookup: CDR1 LNHNV, CDR2 YYDKDF (reference sequence). V shed 5 bases and J 3 bases; nucleotides not matched to a gene: 13. The CDR3 has 17 residues.

The V gene is TRBV9, the J gene TRBJ2-7; no reliable D call. CDR3 size: 13 residues. From germline, CDR1 is SGDLS and CDR2 YYNGEE. V dropped 0 bases and J dropped 1 base, with 5 bases sitting between them. CDR3 sequence: CASSVAQSYEQYF. As DNA, the CDR3 is TGTGCCAGCAGCGTAGCTCAGTCCTACGAGCAGTACTTC. Combining the CDR3 with reference TRBV9 and TRBJ2-7 gives the whole variable domain DSGVTQTPKHLITATGQRVTLRCSPRSGDLSVYWYQQSLDQGLQFLIQYYNGEERAKGNILERFSAQQFPDLHSELNLSSLELGDSALYFCASSVAQSYEQYFGPGTRLTVT.

V is TRBV4-3 and J is TRBJ2-7; 11 positions agree with TRBD1. Germline CDR1 reads LGHNA; CDR2 reads YSLEER. J lost 1 base, V lost 3 bases, and 2 bases had no gene match. The CDR3 consists of 15 residues. Written as DNA, the CDR3 is TGCGCCAGCAGCCACGGACAGGGGGCATCCTACGAGCAGTACTTC. Its protein is CASSHGQGASYEQYF.

The J gene is TRBJ1-1, the V gene TRBV7-3; D may be TRBD1 (5 bases). The V end was cut by 6 bases, the J end by 3 bases, with 11 bases between. CDR3 length equals 13 residues. Germline CDR1 and CDR2: SGHTA and FQGTGA. The CDR3 region has the DNA TGTGCCAGCAGAACACGGGGGGACACTGAAGCTTTCTTT. Amino acid sequence: CASRTRGDTEAFF. Full variable domain (missing parts from reference TRBV7-3 and TRBJ1-1): GAGVSQTPSNKVTEKGKYVELRCDPISGHTALYWYRQSLGQGPEFLIYFQGTGAADDSGLPNDRFFAVRPEGSVSTLKIQRTERGDSAVYLCASRTRGDTEAFFGQGTRLTVV.

This chain uses TRBV4-3 with TRBJ1-1; D is undetermined. V was trimmed by 4 bases and J by 0 bases, leaving 6 bases between them. Germline V gene lookup returns CDR1 LGHNA and CDR2 YSLEER. CDR3 size: 13 residues. CDR3 sequence reads: CASSPQMNTEAFF. As DNA, the CDR3 is TGCGCCAGCAGCCCGCAGATGAACACTGAAGCTTTCTTT.

V usage is TRBV6-5 and J usage is TRBJ1-3; tentatively, D is TRBD1 (6 bases). The ends were cut back, 4 bases at V and 0 bases at J, with 10 bases in the middle. The CDR3 runs to 15 residues. CDR1 and CDR2 from the germline V gene are MNHEY and SVGAGI. As DNA, the CDR3 is TGTGCCAGCAGTTCGGGACACCGCTCTGGAAACACCATATATTTT. It is translated as CASSSGHRSGNTIYF.

This clone was seen a single time. The J gene is TRBJ2-3, the V gene TRBV11-2; tentatively, D is TRBD2 (5 bases). The V end was cut by 1 base, the J end by 0 bases, with 11 bases between. CDR1 SGHAT and CDR2 FQNNGV come from the germline V gene. The CDR3 contains 16 residues. The chain's CDR3 is CASSLVFSASTDTQYF. The DNA of the CDR3 is TGTGCCAGCAGCTTAGTGTTTAGCGCCAGCACAGATACGCAGTATTTT.

The chain has TRBV7-9 and TRBJ2-6; D possibly corresponds to TRBD1 (6 bases). Germline CDR1 reads SEHNR; CDR2 reads FQNEAQ (reference sequence). V was pared by 6 bases and J by 1 base, with 10 bases between. The CDR3 covers 15 residues. The CDR3 sequence: CASRQGRSGANVLTF. In DNA form, the CDR3 reads TGTGCCAGCAGACAGGGCAGGTCTGGGGCCAACGTCCTGACTTTC. The full variable domain, with the rest looked up from reference TRBV7-9 and TRBJ2-6, is DTGVSQNPRHKITKRGQNVTFRCDPISEHNRLYWYRQTLGQGPEFLTYFQNEAQLEKSRLLSDRFSAERPKGSFSTLEIQRTEQGDSAMYLCASRQGRSGANVLTFGAGSRLTVL.

This rearrangement joins TRBV4-3 to TRBJ2-7, with D possibly matching TRBD2 (6 bases). CDR3 length: 13 amino acids. Germline assignment: CDR1 LGHNA and CDR2 YSLEER. V lost 3 bases to trimming and J lost 5 bases, with 11 bases between them. The CDR3 is CASSHAGLDEQYF. In DNA, the CDR3 is TGCGCCAGCAGCCACGCGGGACTTGACGAGCAGTACTTC.

J is TRBJ1-2 and V is TRBV30, with 9 bases aligning to TRBD1. V lost 1 base, J lost 7 bases, and 4 bases stayed unmatched. CDR3 length: 13 residues. Germline CDR1 GTSNPN, CDR2 SVGIG (reference sequence). The DNA of the CDR3 is TGTGCCTGGAGTGCCGGGACAGGGTTTGGCTACACCTTC. Its translation is CAWSAGTGFGYTF.

The chain carries TRBV12-3 or TRBV12-4 and TRBJ1-1; no clear D gene. The CDR3 length is 13 residues. Trimming took off 4 bases at V and 1 base at J, with 7 bases between the two ends. This CDR3 is CASSYIENTEAFF. CDR3 DNA: TGTGCCAGCAGTTATATAGAGAACACTGAAGCTTTCTTT.

The chain is built from TRBV11-2 and TRBJ2-7, with 10 bases aligning to TRBD2. Germline loops: CDR1 SGHAT, CDR2 FQNNGV. V shed 3 bases, J shed 0 bases, and the junction held 8 bases outside the gene matches. The length of the CDR3 is 17 residues. The CDR3 sequence is CASSFASGGLSSYEQYF. In nucleotides, the CDR3 is TGTGCCAGCAGCTTCGCTAGCGGGGGCCTCAGCTCCTACGAGCAGTACTTC. Filled out from reference TRBV11-2 and TRBJ2-7, the complete variable domain reads EAGVAQSPRYKIIEKRQSVAFWCNPISGHATLYWYQQILGQGPKLLIQFQNNGVVDDSQLPKDRFSAERLKGVDSTLKIQPAKLEDSAVYLCASSFASGGLSSYEQYFGPGTRLTVT.

This chain links TRBV20-1 with TRBJ1-1; a possible D gene is TRBD1 (5 bases). Germline V gives CDR1 DFQATT, CDR2 SNEGSKA (reference sequence). Trimming took off 3 bases at V and 11 bases at J, with 25 bases between the two ends. This CDR3 is built from 15 residues. CDR3 coding DNA: TGCAGTGCTAGTGGCCCTACGGTGGGGACTTACTCCGCTTTCTTT. Its protein product is CSASGPTVGTYSAFF.

V usage is TRBV5-1 and J usage is TRBJ1-1, with D tentatively TRBD1 (6 bases). Trimming left V 4 bases short and J 0 bases short, with 19 bases between. This CDR3 comprises 17 residues. The germline V gene encodes CDR1 SGHRS and CDR2 YFSETQ. CDR3 amino acids: CASSQEPSRGMNTEAFF. DNA of the CDR3: TGCGCCAGCAGCCAGGAACCTTCTAGGGGGATGAACACTGAAGCTTTCTTT. The full variable domain, its missing parts supplied by reference TRBV5-1 and TRBJ1-1, is KAGVTQTPRYLIKTRGQQVTLSCSPISGHRSVSWYQQTPGQGLQFLFEYFSETQRNKGNFPGRFSGRQFSNSRSEMNVSTLELGDSALYLCASSQEPSRGMNTEAFFGQGTRLTVV.

The chain couples TRBV2 to TRBJ2-1; possible D gene TRBD1, 6 bases. Trimming pared 6 bases from V and 9 bases from J, leaving 21 bases between. Germline V lookup: CDR1 SNHLY, CDR2 FYNNEI. This CDR3 is 15 amino acids long. The CDR3, as DNA: TGTGCCAGCAGGAGTGTAAGGACAGCCTCAAGTGAGCAGTTCTTC. This gives the protein CASRSVRTASSEQFF.

The V call is TRBV6-5, the J call TRBJ1-3; 10 nucleotides match TRBD1. Per the germline V gene, CDR1 is MNHEY and CDR2 is SVGAGI. J gave up 2 bases and V 2 bases, and 3 bases lay outside the gene matches. This CDR3 is built from 16 residues. For the CDR3, the DNA is TGTGCCAGCAGTTACCAAGGGACAGGGGCTGGAAACACCATATATTTT. Its protein product is CASSYQGTGAGNTIYF.

The chain joins TRBV11-2 to TRBJ1-4; D unresolved. Germline CDR1 reads SGHAT; CDR2 reads FQNNGV. The CDR3 is 16 residues long. Trimming stripped 0 bases from V and 7 bases from J, with 15 bases between. This chain's CDR3 is CASSLDPGMQSEKLFF. The CDR3 DNA reads as TGTGCCAGCAGCTTAGATCCGGGGATGCAGAGTGAAAAACTGTTTTTT.

The chain carries TRBV27 and TRBJ2-7, with 10 nucleotides matching TRBD1. The CDR3 is made up of 15 amino acids. Trimming at V came to 3 bases and at J to 6 bases, leaving 8 bases not matched to a gene. Germline V CDR1 and CDR2: MNHEY, SMNVEV (reference sequence). CDR3: CASSFDWRDRGEQYF. The CDR3 DNA sequence: TGTGCCAGCAGTTTCGACTGGCGGGACAGGGGCGAGCAGTACTTC.

The chain links TRBV7-2 to TRBJ2-5, with 9 positions matching TRBD1. This CDR3 contains 14 residues. Trimming took 4 bases from V and 2 from J; bases not matched to a gene: 2. Germline CDR1 reads SGHTA; CDR2 reads FQGNSA. The DNA of the CDR3 is TGTGCCAGCAGCTACAGGGGGCTTCAAGAGACCCAGTACTTC. The encoded protein is CASSYRGLQETQYF.

The rearrangement links TRBV27 to TRBJ2-2; weak D call: TRBD1 (6 bases). The CDR3 loop spans 13 amino acids. The V and J ends lost 8 bases and 2 bases respectively, with 9 bases between them. Germline CDR1 and CDR2: MNHEY and SMNVEV (reference sequence). CDR3 in DNA: TGTGCCAGCCAGGACAGAAACACCGGGGAGCTGTTTTTT. This gives the protein CASQDRNTGELFF.

The chain links TRBV5-1 to TRBJ2-5, with D possibly being TRBD1 (6 bases). This CDR3 has 14 residues. Germline CDR1 SGHRS, CDR2 YFSETQ. The V end lost 0 bases, the J end lost 2 bases, and 8 bases lay between the germline ends. The CDR3 sequence: CASSLATGQETQYF. As DNA, the CDR3 is TGCGCCAGCAGCTTGGCGACAGGTCAAGAGACCCAGTACTTC.